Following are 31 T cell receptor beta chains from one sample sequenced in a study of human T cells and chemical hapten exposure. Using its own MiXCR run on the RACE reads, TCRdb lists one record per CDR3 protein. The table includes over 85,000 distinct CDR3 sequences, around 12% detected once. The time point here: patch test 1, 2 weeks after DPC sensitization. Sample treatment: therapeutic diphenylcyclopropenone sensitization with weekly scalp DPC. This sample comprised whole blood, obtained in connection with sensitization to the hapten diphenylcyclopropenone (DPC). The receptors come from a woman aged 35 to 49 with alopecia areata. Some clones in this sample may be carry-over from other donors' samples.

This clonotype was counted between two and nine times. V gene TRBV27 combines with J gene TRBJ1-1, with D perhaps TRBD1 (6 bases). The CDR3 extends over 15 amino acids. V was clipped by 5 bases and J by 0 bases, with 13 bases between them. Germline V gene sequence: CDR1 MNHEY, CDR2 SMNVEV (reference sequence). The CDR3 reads CASSAGGRMNTEAFF. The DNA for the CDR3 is TGTGCCAGCAGTGCCGGGGGCCGGATGAACACTGAAGCTTTCTTT.

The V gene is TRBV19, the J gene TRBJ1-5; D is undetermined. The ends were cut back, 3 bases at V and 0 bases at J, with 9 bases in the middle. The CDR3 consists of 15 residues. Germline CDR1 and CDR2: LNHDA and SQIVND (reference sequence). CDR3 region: CASSMGINSNQPQHF. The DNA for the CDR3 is TGTGCCAGTAGTATGGGGATTAATAGCAATCAGCCCCAGCATTTT.

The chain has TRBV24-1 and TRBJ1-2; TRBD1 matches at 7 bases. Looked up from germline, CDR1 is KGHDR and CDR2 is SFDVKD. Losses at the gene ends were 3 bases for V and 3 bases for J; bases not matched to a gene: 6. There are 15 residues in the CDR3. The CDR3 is CATSDARQGYYGYTF. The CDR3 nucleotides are TGTGCCACCAGTGATGCCCGACAGGGCTACTATGGCTACACCTTC.

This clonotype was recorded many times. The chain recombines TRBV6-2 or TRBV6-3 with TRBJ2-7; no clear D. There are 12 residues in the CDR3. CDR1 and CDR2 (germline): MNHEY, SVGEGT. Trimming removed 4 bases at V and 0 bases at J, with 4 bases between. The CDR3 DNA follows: TGTGCCAGCAGTTCCCTCTCCTACGAGCAGTACTTC. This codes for CASSSLSYEQYF.

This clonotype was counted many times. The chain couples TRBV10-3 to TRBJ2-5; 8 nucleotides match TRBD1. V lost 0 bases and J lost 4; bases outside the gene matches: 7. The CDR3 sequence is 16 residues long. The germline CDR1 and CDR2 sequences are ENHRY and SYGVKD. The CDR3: CAISESPARGRETQYF. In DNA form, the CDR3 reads TGTGCCATCAGTGAGTCCCCGGCCAGGGGGCGAGAGACCCAGTACTTC.

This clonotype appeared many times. DNA of the CDR3: TGTGCCAGCAGTTACTCCGGACAGGGCGCCAATCAGCCCCAGCATTTT. It translates to CASSYSGQGANQPQHF. The V and J genes are TRBV6-6 and TRBJ1-5, with TRBD1 matching 8 bases. Losses at the gene ends were 0 bases for V and 3 bases for J; bases not matched to a gene: 4. The CDR3 consists of 16 residues. From germline, CDR1 is MNHNY and CDR2 SVGAGI (reference sequence).

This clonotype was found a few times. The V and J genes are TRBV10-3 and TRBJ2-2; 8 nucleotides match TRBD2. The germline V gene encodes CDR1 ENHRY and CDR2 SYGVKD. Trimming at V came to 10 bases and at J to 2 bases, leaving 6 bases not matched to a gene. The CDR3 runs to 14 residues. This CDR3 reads CATGRGENTGELFF. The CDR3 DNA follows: TGTGCCACCGGGAGGGGGGAAAACACCGGGGAGCTGTTTTTT.

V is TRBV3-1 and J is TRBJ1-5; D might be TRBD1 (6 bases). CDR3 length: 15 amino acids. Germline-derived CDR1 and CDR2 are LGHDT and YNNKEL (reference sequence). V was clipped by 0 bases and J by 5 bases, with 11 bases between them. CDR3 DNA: TGTGCCAGCAGCCAAGATCATACAGGGCATCAGCCCCAGCATTTT. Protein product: CASSQDHTGHQPQHF. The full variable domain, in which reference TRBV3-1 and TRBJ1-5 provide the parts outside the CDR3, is DTAVSQTPKYLVTQMGNDKSIKCEQNLGHDTMYWYKQDSKKFLKIMFSYNNKELIINETVPNRFSPKSPDKAHLNLHINSLELGDSAVYFCASSQDHTGHQPQHFGDGTRLSIL.

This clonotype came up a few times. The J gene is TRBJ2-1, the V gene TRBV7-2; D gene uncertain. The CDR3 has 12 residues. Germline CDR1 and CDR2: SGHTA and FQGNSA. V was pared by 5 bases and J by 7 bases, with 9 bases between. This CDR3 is CASSPPKNEQFF. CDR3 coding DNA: TGTGCCAGCAGCCCACCTAAGAATGAGCAGTTCTTC.

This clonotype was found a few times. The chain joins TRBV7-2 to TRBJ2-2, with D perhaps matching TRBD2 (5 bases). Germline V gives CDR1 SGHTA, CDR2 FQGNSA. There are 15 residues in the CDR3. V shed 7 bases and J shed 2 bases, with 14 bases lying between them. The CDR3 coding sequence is TGTGCCAGCACCCTAAGACGGGGTAACACCGGGGAGCTGTTTTTT. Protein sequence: CASTLRRGNTGELFF.

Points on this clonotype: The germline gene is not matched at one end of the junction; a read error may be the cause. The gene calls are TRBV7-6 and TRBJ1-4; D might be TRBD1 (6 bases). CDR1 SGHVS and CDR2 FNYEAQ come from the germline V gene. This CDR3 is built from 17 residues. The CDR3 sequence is CASSLEGGGGPHDKLFF. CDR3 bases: TGTGCCAGCAGCTTAGAGGGGGGCGGGGGCCCCCATGACAAACTGTTTTTT.

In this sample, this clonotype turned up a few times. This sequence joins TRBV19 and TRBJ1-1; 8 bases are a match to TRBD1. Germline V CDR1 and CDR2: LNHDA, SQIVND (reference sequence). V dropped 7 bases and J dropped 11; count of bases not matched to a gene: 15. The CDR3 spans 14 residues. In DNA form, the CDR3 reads TGTGCCAGTACCCAGGACAGGGAGGGATCTATTGCTTTCTTT. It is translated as CASTQDREGSIAFF.

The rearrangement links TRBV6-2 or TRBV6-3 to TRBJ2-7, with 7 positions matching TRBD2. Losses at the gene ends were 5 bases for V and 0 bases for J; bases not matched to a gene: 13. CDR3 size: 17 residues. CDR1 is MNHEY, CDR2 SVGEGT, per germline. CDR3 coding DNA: TGTGCCAGCAGTGGACCGGGCGGGAGCACCCTCTCCTACGAGCAGTACTTC. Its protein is CASSGPGGSTLSYEQYF.

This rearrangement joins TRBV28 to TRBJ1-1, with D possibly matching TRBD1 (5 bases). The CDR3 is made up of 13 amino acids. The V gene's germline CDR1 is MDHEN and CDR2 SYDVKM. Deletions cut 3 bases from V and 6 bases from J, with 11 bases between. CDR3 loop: CASSLPGIPEAFF. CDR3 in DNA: TGTGCCAGCAGTTTGCCAGGGATACCTGAAGCTTTCTTT.

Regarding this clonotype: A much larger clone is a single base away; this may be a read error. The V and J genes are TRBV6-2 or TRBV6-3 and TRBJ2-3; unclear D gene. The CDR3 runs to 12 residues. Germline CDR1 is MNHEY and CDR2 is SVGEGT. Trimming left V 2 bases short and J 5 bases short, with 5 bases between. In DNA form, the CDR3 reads TGTGCCAGCAGTTACGCTAAAGATACGCAGTATTTT. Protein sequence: CASSYAKDTQYF.

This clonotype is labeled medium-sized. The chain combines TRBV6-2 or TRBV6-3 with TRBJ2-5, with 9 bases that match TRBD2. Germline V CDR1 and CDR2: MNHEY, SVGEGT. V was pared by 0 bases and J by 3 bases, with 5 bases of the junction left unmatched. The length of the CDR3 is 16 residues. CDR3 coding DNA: TGTGCCAGCAGTTACTCGACTAGCGGTATAGAAGAGACCCAGTACTTC. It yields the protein CASSYSTSGIEETQYF.

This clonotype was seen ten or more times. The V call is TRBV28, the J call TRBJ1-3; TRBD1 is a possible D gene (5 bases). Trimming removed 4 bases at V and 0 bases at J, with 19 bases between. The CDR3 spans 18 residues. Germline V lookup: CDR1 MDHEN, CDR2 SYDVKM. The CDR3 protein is CASSSPSGSRSSGNTIYF. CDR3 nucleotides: TGTGCCAGCAGTTCCCCGTCAGGGAGCAGGTCCTCTGGAAACACCATATATTTT. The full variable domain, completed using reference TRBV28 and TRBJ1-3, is DVKVTQSSRYLVKRTGEKVFLECVQDMDHENMFWYRQDPGLGLRLIYFSYDVKMKEKGDIPEGYSVSREKKERFSLILESASTNQTSMYLCASSSPSGSRSSGNTIYFGEGSWLTVV.

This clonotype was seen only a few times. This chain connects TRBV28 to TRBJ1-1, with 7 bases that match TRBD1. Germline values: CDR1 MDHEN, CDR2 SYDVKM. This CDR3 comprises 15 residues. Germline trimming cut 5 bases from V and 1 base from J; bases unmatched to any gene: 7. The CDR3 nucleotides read TGTGCCAGCAGTCCCCCGACAGGGTGGAACACTGAAGCTTTCTTT. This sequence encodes CASSPPTGWNTEAFF. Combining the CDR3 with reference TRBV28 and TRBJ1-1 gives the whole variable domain DVKVTQSSRYLVKRTGEKVFLECVQDMDHENMFWYRQDPGLGLRLIYFSYDVKMKEKGDIPEGYSVSREKKERFSLILESASTNQTSMYLCASSPPTGWNTEAFFGQGTRLTVV.

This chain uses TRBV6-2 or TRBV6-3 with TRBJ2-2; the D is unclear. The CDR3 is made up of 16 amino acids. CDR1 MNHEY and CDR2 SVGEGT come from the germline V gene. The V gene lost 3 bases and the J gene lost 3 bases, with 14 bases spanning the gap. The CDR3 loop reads CASSYIGPRDTGELFF. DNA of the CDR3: TGTGCCAGCAGTTATATCGGACCCCGTGACACCGGGGAGCTGTTTTTT.

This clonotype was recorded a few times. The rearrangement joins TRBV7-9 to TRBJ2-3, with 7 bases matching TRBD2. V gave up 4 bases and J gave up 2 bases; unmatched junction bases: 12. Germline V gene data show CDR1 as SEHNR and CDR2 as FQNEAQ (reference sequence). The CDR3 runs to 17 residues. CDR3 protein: CASSYEGASGITDTQYF. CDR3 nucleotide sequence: TGTGCCAGCAGCTACGAGGGAGCTAGCGGTATCACAGATACGCAGTATTTT.

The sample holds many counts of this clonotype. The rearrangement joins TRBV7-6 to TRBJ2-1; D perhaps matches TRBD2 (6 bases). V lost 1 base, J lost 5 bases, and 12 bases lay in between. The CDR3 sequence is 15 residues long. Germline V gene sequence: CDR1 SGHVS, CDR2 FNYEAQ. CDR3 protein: CASSLGLATHNEQFF. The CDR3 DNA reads TGTGCCAGCAGCTTAGGGCTAGCGACGCACAATGAGCAGTTCTTC. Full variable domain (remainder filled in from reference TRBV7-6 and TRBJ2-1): GAGVSQSPRYKVTKRGQDVALRCDPISGHVSLYWYRQALGQGPEFLTYFNYEAQQDKSGLPNDRFSAERPEGSISTLTIQRTEQRDSAMYRCASSLGLATHNEQFFGPGTRLTVL.

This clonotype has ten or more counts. In nucleotides, the CDR3 is TGTGCCAGCAGCGCCGACAGGAGCTCCTACAATGAGCAGTTCTTC. The encoded protein is CASSADRSSYNEQFF. This chain joins TRBV7-6 and TRBJ2-1; a possible D gene is TRBD1 (6 bases). The CDR3 is made up of 15 amino acids. Germline V gene sequence: CDR1 SGHVS, CDR2 FNYEAQ. V was clipped by 5 bases and J by 0 bases, with 11 bases between them.

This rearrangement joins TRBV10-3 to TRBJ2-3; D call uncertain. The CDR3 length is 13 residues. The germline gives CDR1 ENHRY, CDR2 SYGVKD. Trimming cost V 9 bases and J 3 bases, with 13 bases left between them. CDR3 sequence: CAIAAGSTDTQYF. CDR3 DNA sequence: TGTGCCATTGCGGCCGGGTCGACAGATACGCAGTATTTT.

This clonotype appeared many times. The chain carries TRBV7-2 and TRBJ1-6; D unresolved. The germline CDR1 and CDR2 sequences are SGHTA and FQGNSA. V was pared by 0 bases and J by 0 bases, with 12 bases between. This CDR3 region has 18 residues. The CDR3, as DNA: TGTGCCAGCAGCTTAGCGCTGTCGGGTAGCTCCTATAATTCACCCCTCCACTTT. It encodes CASSLALSGSSYNSPLHF.

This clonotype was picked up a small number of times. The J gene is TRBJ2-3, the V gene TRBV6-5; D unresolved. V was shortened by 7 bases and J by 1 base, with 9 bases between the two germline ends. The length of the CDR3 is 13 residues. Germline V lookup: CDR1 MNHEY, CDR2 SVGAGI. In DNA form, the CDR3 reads TGTGCCAGCACGCCAGGCGGCACAGATACGCAGTATTTT. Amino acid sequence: CASTPGGTDTQYF.

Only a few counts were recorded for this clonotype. Here the CDR3 DNA reads TGTGCCAGCAGCTTCACGGGCATGAACACTGAAGCTTTCTTT. Translated: CASSFTGMNTEAFF. The rearrangement links TRBV5-4 to TRBJ1-1; D is unclear. V lost 2 bases, J lost 0 bases, and 8 bases lay in between. Germline V gives CDR1 SGHNT, CDR2 YYREEE (reference sequence). The CDR3 is 14 amino acids.

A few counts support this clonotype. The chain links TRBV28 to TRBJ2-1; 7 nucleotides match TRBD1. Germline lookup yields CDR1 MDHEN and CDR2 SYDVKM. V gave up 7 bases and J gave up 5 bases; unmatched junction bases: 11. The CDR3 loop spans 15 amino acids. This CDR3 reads CASKVSTGSNNEQFF. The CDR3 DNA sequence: TGTGCCAGCAAGGTTTCGACAGGGTCCAACAATGAGCAGTTCTTC.

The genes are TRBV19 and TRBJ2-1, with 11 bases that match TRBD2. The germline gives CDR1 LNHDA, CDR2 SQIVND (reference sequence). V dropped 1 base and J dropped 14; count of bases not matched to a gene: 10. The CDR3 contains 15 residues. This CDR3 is CASSIATSGTLGKFF. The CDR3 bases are TGTGCCAGTAGTATAGCGACTAGCGGGACCCTAGGGAAGTTCTTC.

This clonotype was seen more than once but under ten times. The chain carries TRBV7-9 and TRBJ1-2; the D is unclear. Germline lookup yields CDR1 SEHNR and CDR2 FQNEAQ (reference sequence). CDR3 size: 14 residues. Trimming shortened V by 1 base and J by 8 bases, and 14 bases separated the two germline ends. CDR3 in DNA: TGTGCCAGCAGCTTAGGGGGAGTCTGGGAAGGCTACACCTTC. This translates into CASSLGGVWEGYTF.

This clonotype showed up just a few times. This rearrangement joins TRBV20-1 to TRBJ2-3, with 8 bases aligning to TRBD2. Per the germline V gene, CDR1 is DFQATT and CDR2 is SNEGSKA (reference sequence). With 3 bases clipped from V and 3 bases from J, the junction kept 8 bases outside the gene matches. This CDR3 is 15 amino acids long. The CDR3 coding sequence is TGCAGTGCTAGCGGGGGGGGCTGGTTAACAGATACGCAGTATTTT. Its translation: CSASGGGWLTDTQYF.

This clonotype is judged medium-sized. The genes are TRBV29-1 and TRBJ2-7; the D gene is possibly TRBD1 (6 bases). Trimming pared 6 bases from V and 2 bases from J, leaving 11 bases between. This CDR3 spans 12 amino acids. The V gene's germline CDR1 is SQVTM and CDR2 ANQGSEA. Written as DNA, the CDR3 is TGCAGCGTGGACAGTGGGACCTACGAGCAGTACTTC. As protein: CSVDSGTYEQYF.